Each of the 23 T cell receptor beta chains below was sequenced from the same sample in a study of T-cell reconstitution after alpha-beta-depleted transplantation in children. Preparation of the TCRbeta library involved a method that used unique molecular identifiers. TCRdb reprocessed the PCR reads with MiXCR, giving one entry per CDR3 protein. The sample includes about 260,000 distinct CDR3 sequences, approximately 8.9% of them seen just once. Sequencing used PBMCs, mostly from graft donor cells, obtained 180 days after TCRalphabeta/CD19-depleted stem cell transplant. The receptors shown here come from a male patient younger than 18 who had a stem cell transplant for acute lymphoblastic leukemia, so the T cells may come from the graft donor.

This clonotype was picked up many times. The chain combines TRBV7-2 with TRBJ1-6; D is perhaps TRBD1 (5 bases). The CDR3 is made up of 14 amino acids. Looked up from germline, CDR1 is SGHTA and CDR2 is FQGNSA. V lost 5 bases and J lost 7, with 12 bases in between. The CDR3 is CASSPGLANSPLHF. CDR3 coding DNA: TGTGCCAGCAGCCCGGGACTGGCGAATTCACCCCTCCACTTT.

CDR3 loop: CSARPGLAVTGELFF. DNA for the CDR3: TGCAGTGCACGGCCGGGACTAGCGGTCACCGGGGAGCTGTTTTTT. The V gene is TRBV20-1, the J gene TRBJ2-2, with TRBD2 matching 11 bases. From germline, CDR1 is DFQATT and CDR2 SNEGSKA (reference sequence). CDR3 size: 15 residues. Trimming cost V 6 bases and J 4 bases; bases outside gene matches: 7.

In this sample, this clonotype turned up many times. This chain links TRBV7-2 with TRBJ2-5, with 9 bases that match TRBD2. The CDR3 is made up of 15 amino acids. Germline lookup yields CDR1 SGHTA and CDR2 FQGNSA. Unmatched junction bases numbered 6, after V lost 5 bases and J lost 2 bases. The CDR3 spells CASSRGLARQETQYF. The DNA for the CDR3 is TGTGCCAGCAGCCGTGGACTAGCGAGACAAGAGACCCAGTACTTC.

This clonotype was detected ten times or more. The chain couples TRBV9 to TRBJ2-5; D is possibly TRBD2 (6 bases). V was shortened by 3 bases and J by 1 base, with 10 bases between the two germline ends. There are 14 residues in the CDR3. Germline loops: CDR1 SGDLS, CDR2 YYNGEE. The CDR3 nucleotides are TGTGCCAGCAGCGGGCGGGGCCCCCAAGAGACCCAGTACTTC. Residues: CASSGRGPQETQYF.

In its sample, this clonotype was seen many times. This rearrangement joins TRBV12-3 or TRBV12-4 to TRBJ2-1, with 16 bases matching TRBD2. This CDR3 has 17 amino acids. V was clipped by 3 bases and J by 6 bases; unmatched bases: 5. The chain's CDR3 is CASSFGTSGGEGNEQFF. CDR3 nucleotide sequence: TGTGCCAGCAGTTTCGGGACTAGCGGGGGGGAAGGCAATGAGCAGTTCTTC.

This clonotype was seen at least ten times. This chain links TRBV9 with TRBJ1-2; 7 positions match TRBD1. The CDR3 is 17 amino acids. Germline CDR1 and CDR2: SGDLS and YYNGEE. The V and J ends lost 0 bases and 6 bases, in that order; junction bases with no gene match: 14. CDR3 DNA: TGTGCCAGCAGCGTAGACAACAGGGGCCCGGGGTTGAATGGCTACACCTTC. It codes for CASSVDNRGPGLNGYTF.

This clonotype was seen many times. The CDR3 coding sequence is TGCGCCAGCAGCTTGGGACCGGTGGTGAACACTGAAGCTTTCTTT. It specifies CASSLGPVVNTEAFF. V usage is TRBV5-1 and J usage is TRBJ1-1, with D hard to call. Germline values: CDR1 SGHRS, CDR2 YFSETQ. With 0 bases removed from V and 0 bases from J, the gap between germline ends came to 9 bases. This CDR3 has 15 residues.

This clonotype was recorded at least ten times. The chain combines TRBV5-1 with TRBJ2-1, with 13 nucleotides matching TRBD2. The germline gives CDR1 SGHRS, CDR2 YFSETQ. The CDR3 extends over 16 amino acids. After removal of 3 bases from V and 8 bases from J, the junction contained 8 bases not matched to a gene. The CDR3: CASSYPRTSGSYEQFF. In nucleotides, the CDR3 is TGCGCCAGCAGCTACCCCCGGACTAGCGGGAGCTATGAGCAGTTCTTC.

This clonotype has at least ten counts. This sequence joins TRBV5-1 and TRBJ2-1; tentatively, D is TRBD1 or TRBD2 (5 bases each). V shed 5 bases and J shed 4 bases, with 16 bases lying between them. The CDR3 consists of 15 residues. Germline V lookup: CDR1 SGHRS, CDR2 YFSETQ. CDR3 DNA sequence: TGCGCCAGCAGTCCGGGACGGTGGACATACAATGAGCAGTTCTTC. The encoded protein is CASSPGRWTYNEQFF.

This clonotype was detected many times. This rearrangement joins TRBV7-6 to TRBJ2-7; TRBD1 aligns across 7 bases. V shed 4 bases, J shed 2 bases, and the junction held 5 bases outside the gene matches. The germline V gene has CDR1 SGHVS and CDR2 FNYEAQ. This CDR3 contains 14 residues. The CDR3 here is CASSSGTEPYEQYF. The CDR3 DNA is TGTGCCAGCAGCTCCGGGACAGAACCCTACGAGCAGTACTTC.

To note about this clonotype: This clone may be a read error of a much larger clone one base away. The chain combines TRBV4-2 with TRBJ1-1; D possibly corresponds to TRBD1 (5 bases). This CDR3 spans 13 amino acids. In germline, CDR1 is LGHNA, CDR2 YNFKEQ. The V gene lost 4 bases and the J gene lost 6 bases, with 12 bases spanning the gap. The CDR3, as DNA: TGTGCCAGCAGCCTTGGGGGGAAGGCTGAAGCTTTCTTT. It specifies CASSLGGKAEAFF.

There are a few counts of this clonotype. This chain joins TRBV12-3 or TRBV12-4 and TRBJ2-3, with D perhaps assigned TRBD1 or TRBD2 (6 bases each). Trimming stripped 8 bases from V and 6 bases from J, with 24 bases between. The CDR3 length is 16 residues. The CDR3 DNA reads as TGTGCCAGCTCCCCCGAGGGGGGACTCCCCCCGGATACGCAGTATTTT. As protein: CASSPEGGLPPDTQYF.

The sample holds a few counts of this clonotype. The chain combines TRBV23-1 with TRBJ1-1; 7 nucleotides match TRBD1. TRBV23-1 is treated as an ORF (open reading frame) with a function not yet certain. The trim removed 0 bases at V and 1 base at J, leaving 17 bases unmatched. CDR3 length: 20 residues. CDR3 DNA sequence: TGCGCCAGCAGTCAATCGGCGGGACAGCCTTCTGCCTTGGGGAACACTGAAGCTTTCTTT. Translating it yields CASSQSAGQPSALGNTEAFF.

This clonotype was recorded at least ten times. V usage is TRBV12-3 or TRBV12-4 and J usage is TRBJ1-1; D gene ambiguous. The CDR3 is made up of 15 amino acids. V was trimmed by 3 bases and J by 0 bases, leaving 11 bases between them. CDR3 nucleotide sequence: TGTGCCAGCAGTTTTGGACGCAGAATGAACACTGAAGCTTTCTTT. Amino acid sequence: CASSFGRRMNTEAFF.

This clonotype was seen repeatedly, ten times or more. J is TRBJ1-6 and V is TRBV6-6; D remains unclear. Germline CDR1 is MNHNY and CDR2 is SVGAGI (reference sequence). Trimming took off 6 bases at V and 10 bases at J, with 13 bases between the two ends. This CDR3 is built from 13 residues. The CDR3 here is CASRTNVGSPLHF. DNA for the CDR3: TGTGCCAGCAGAACAAACGTAGGGTCACCCCTCCACTTT.

This clonotype was seen at least ten times. This chain connects TRBV20-1 to TRBJ1-5, with 8 bases lining up with TRBD1. The ends lost 6 bases at V and 5 bases at J; junction bases unmatched: 6. The CDR3 has 13 amino acids. Per germline, CDR1 DFQATT and CDR2 SNEGSKA (reference sequence). DNA for the CDR3: TGCAGTGCCCCGGACAGGGCGGATCAGCCCCAGCATTTT. As protein: CSAPDRADQPQHF.

A note on this clonotype: With a much larger clone just one base away, this may be a read error. The chain joins TRBV12-3 or TRBV12-4 to TRBJ2-2; perhaps TRBD2 as D (7 bases). The V gene lost 3 bases and the J gene lost 4 bases, with 15 bases spanning the gap. The CDR3 covers 16 residues. CDR3 DNA sequence: TGTGCCAGCAGTTTTGGGGGGGGCCGGACCACCGGGGAGCTGTTTTTT. Its translation: CASSFGGGRTTGELFF.

This clonotype was observed at least ten times. This rearrangement joins TRBV24-1 to TRBJ2-1; D is unclear. V dropped 0 bases and J dropped 15 bases, with 11 bases sitting between them. Per germline, CDR1 KGHDR and CDR2 SFDVKD. This CDR3 has 12 residues. The CDR3 DNA follows: TGTGCCACCAGTGATTTGCAGAAGGTTCGGTTCTTC. Protein product: CATSDLQKVRFF.

The chain's CDR3 is CASRTLGGQVGELFF. The CDR3 nucleotides read TGTGCCAGCAGAACCCTCGGGGGGCAGGTCGGGGAGCTGTTTTTT. The chain links TRBV19 to TRBJ2-2, with D tentatively TRBD2 (7 bases). V was cut by 9 bases and J by 7 bases, with 21 bases left in between. The CDR3 is 15 residues long. Germline V gives CDR1 LNHDA, CDR2 SQIVND (reference sequence).

In this sample, this clonotype turned up many times. The chain carries TRBV29-1 and TRBJ2-7; TRBD1 matches 10 bases. The germline V gene has CDR1 SQVTM and CDR2 ANQGSEA. The CDR3 is 12 residues long. V gave up 7 bases and J gave up 3 bases; unmatched junction bases: 3. CDR3 region: CSAWTGGYEQYF. DNA for the CDR3: TGCAGCGCCTGGACAGGGGGCTACGAGCAGTACTTC.

This clonotype was counted many times. This rearrangement joins TRBV20-1 to TRBJ2-7; D is unresolved. Trimming took off 0 bases at V and 6 bases at J, with 9 bases between the two ends. Per germline, CDR1 DFQATT and CDR2 SNEGSKA (reference sequence). CDR3 length: 12 amino acids. CDR3 nucleotide sequence: TGCAGTGCTAGAGAGATCAATCGCGAGCAGTACTTC. Its translation is CSAREINREQYF.

This clonotype has a handful of counts. The V call is TRBV6-5, the J call TRBJ1-2; 8 bases map to TRBD1. The CDR3 is 13 residues long. The V and J ends lost 2 bases and 8 bases, in that order; junction bases with no gene match: 4. Germline V lookup: CDR1 MNHEY, CDR2 SVGAGI. In DNA, the CDR3 is TGTGCCAGCAGTTACCCCGGACAGGGAGGCTACACCTTC. Protein: CASSYPGQGGYTF.

Many counts were recorded for this clonotype. The J gene is TRBJ1-6, the V gene TRBV29-1; tentative D call: TRBD1 (5 bases). CDR1 is SQVTM and CDR2 is ANQGSEA in the germline V gene. Trimming pared 7 bases from V and 8 bases from J, leaving 12 bases between. The CDR3 consists of 12 residues. CDR3 sequence (DNA): TGCAGCGGGGACTTCGCGGATTCACCCCTCCACTTT. It encodes CSGDFADSPLHF.